This is a list of T cell receptor beta chains from one sample in a study of T cell responses to AZD1222 COVID-19 vaccine. Some clones are missing from TCRdb's copy, which holds only in-frame ones; the method was immunoSEQ multiplex PCR. The sample includes more than 100,000 clones, approximately 88% of them seen just once. The sample was peripheral blood, taken on day 0 of AZD1222 vaccination. All receptors come from an adult in good health. Each CDR3 is given with its conserved first and last residue. D genes are given only for firm matches. Part of the rows lack a size; the others show once, few, many or a class for expanded clones.

.	TRBV7-2	TRBJ2-5	.	CASSLALGPAGTQYF	TGTGCCAGCAGCTTAGCTTTAGGTCCGGCGGGGACCCAGTACTTC
.	TRBV7-3	TRBJ1-1	.	CASSLGGPGHTEAFF	TGTGCCAGCAGCTTAGGGGGGCCTGGGCACACTGAAGCTTTCTTT
.	TRBV5-6	TRBJ2-2	.	CASSPRGYTGELFF	TGTGCCAGCAGCCCCAGGGGCTACACCGGGGAGCTGTTTTTT
.	TRBV19	TRBJ1-5	.	CASSIDLLQHF	TGTGCCAGTAGTATAGATCTACTCCAGCATTTT
.	TRBV6-5	TRBJ2-2	.	CASRRDIGLTGELFF	TGTGCCAGCAGGCGGGACATTGGACTCACCGGGGAGCTGTTTTTT
.	TRBV3-1/TRBV3-2	TRBJ1-2	.	CASSQGQGRYYGYTF	TGTGCCAGCAGCCAAGGGCAGGGGAGATACTATGGCTACACCTTC
.	TRBV18	TRBJ1-1	once	CASSPFERNTEAFF	TGTGCCAGCTCACCATTCGAGAGGAACACTGAAGCTTTCTTT
.	TRBV6-5	TRBJ1-1	once	CASSSGRGVPNTEAFF	TGTGCCAGCAGTTCGGGCAGGGGTGTCCCGAACACTGAAGCTTTCTTT
TRBD1	TRBV6-4	TRBJ2-2	.	CASSGDSTGELFF	TGTGCCAGCAGTGGGGACAGTACCGGGGAGCTGTTTTTT
.	TRBV6-1	TRBJ2-5	.	CASSEVQGQETQYF	TGTGCCAGCAGTGAAGTTCAGGGGCAAGAGACCCAGTACTTC
.	TRBV19	TRBJ1-4	.	CASSEADISATNEKLFF	TGTGCCAGTAGTGAGGCGGACATAAGTGCAACTAATGAAAAACTGTTTTTT
.	TRBV6-1	TRBJ1-1	.	CASSLGELIAFF	TGTGCCAGCAGTTTGGGTGAACTGATTGCTTTCTTT
.	TRBV12-3/TRBV12-4	TRBJ2-5	.	CASSLGGPETQYF	TGTGCCAGCAGCCTAGGAGGGCCAGAGACCCAGTACTTC
TRBD1	TRBV4-3	TRBJ2-7	many	CASSQDVGTGGYEQYF	TGCGCCAGCAGTCAAGATGTCGGGACAGGGGGGTACGAGCAGTACTTC
.	TRBV19	TRBJ2-1	.	CASSIGERDEQFF	TGTGCCAGTAGTATTGGGGAGCGGGATGAGCAGTTCTTC
.	TRBV19	TRBJ1-2	.	CASSPLPGYAHGYTF	TGTGCCAGTAGCCCTCTCCCAGGCTATGCACATGGCTACACCTTC
TRBD2	TRBV18	TRBJ2-3	.	CASSQRGGRTDTQYF	TGTGCCAGCTCACAACGGGGGGGCAGGACAGATACGCAGTATTTT
.	TRBV14	TRBJ1-3	.	CASSQTGGGAGNTIYF	TGTGCCAGCAGCCAAACAGGCGGGGGAGCTGGAAACACCATATATTTT
.	TRBV5-4	TRBJ2-3	.	CASSLNGGRTDTQYF	TGTGCCAGCAGCTTGAATGGCGGGCGCACAGATACGCAGTATTTT
TRBD1	TRBV18	TRBJ2-5	.	CASSHADRGEETQYF	TGTGCCAGCTCACATGCGGACAGGGGGGAAGAGACCCAGTACTTC
.	TRBV21-1	TRBJ1-1	.	CASSNTEAFF	TGTGCCAGCAGTAACACTGAAGCTTTCTTT
TRBD1	TRBV27	TRBJ1-1	.	CASSLVGGQGIFLAFF	TGTGCCAGCAGTTTAGTTGGGGGACAGGGAATATTCTTAGCTTTCTTT
.	TRBV10-3	TRBJ1-4	.	CAIRETAGNEKLFF	TGTGCCATCAGAGAGACAGCCGGTAATGAAAAACTGTTTTTT
.	TRBV12-3/TRBV12-4	TRBJ1-1	.	CASSFLYSEAFF	TGTGCCAGCAGTTTTCTATACTCTGAAGCTTTCTTT
.	TRBV9	TRBJ1-2	.	CASSGSGFYGYTF	TGTGCCAGCAGCGGATCGGGGTTCTATGGCTACACCTTC
TRBD2	TRBV3-1/TRBV3-2	TRBJ2-4	.	CASSPFRPGRGGINIQYF	TGTGCCAGCAGCCCCTTTAGACCGGGACGGGGGGGTATAAACATTCAGTACTTC
TRBD1	TRBV25-1	TRBJ1-2	.	CASSELGQGANGYTF	TGTGCCAGCAGTGAACTGGGACAGGGGGCAAATGGCTACACCTTC
.	TRBV7-2	TRBJ1-5	.	CASSLISNQPQHF	TGTGCCAGCAGCTTGATTAGCAATCAGCCCCAGCATTTT
TRBD1	TRBV7-2	TRBJ1-5	.	CASSSGGSGQPQHF	TGTGCCAGCAGCTCAGGGGGCTCGGGTCAGCCCCAGCATTTT
.	TRBV6-5	TRBJ1-2	.	CASSYLPLDGYTF	TGTGCCAGCAGTTACCTCCCCCTGGATGGCTACACCTTC
.	TRBV18	TRBJ1-4	.	CASSPGDEKLFF	TGTGCCAGCTCACCGGGGGATGAAAAACTGTTTTTT
TRBD2	TRBV7-7	TRBJ2-1	.	CASSSGLAGSDEQFF	TGTGCTAGCAGCTCGGGACTAGCGGGAAGCGATGAGCAGTTCTTC
.	TRBV19	TRBJ1-1	.	CASSRTENTEAFF	TGTGCCAGTAGTAGAACAGAGAACACTGAAGCTTTCTTT
.	TRBV18	TRBJ1-2	.	CASSPTREYGYTF	TGTGCCAGCTCACCAACGAGGGAGTATGGCTACACCTTC
.	TRBV27	TRBJ1-5	.	CATRPAHSNQPQHF	TGTGCCACCCGGCCCGCCCATAGCAATCAGCCCCAGCATTTT
.	TRBV19	TRBJ1-3	.	CASTPAAAYSGNTIYF	TGTGCCAGTACGCCGGCTGCAGCCTACTCTGGAAACACCATATATTTT
.	TRBV2	TRBJ2-5	.	CASIGPGPGGRPLQETQYF	TGTGCCAGCATCGGGCCTGGCCCCGGTGGCAGACCGCTTCAAGAGACCCAGTACTTC
.	TRBV18	TRBJ1-4	.	CASSYEVAGLANEKLFF	TGTGCCAGCTCATACGAGGTTGCGGGGCTCGCAAATGAAAAACTGTTTTTT
.	TRBV7-8	TRBJ1-2	.	CASSPDRSNYGYTF	TGTGCCAGCAGCCCTGACAGATCTAACTATGGCTACACCTTC
.	TRBV20-1	TRBJ2-7	.	CSASGGAGLYEQYF	TGCAGTGCTAGTGGGGGGGCCGGTCTCTACGAGCAGTACTTC
.	TRBV11-2	TRBJ2-7	.	CASSPYSYEQYF	TGTGCCAGCAGCCCCTACTCCTACGAGCAGTACTTC
.	TRBV19	TRBJ1-2	.	CASSLGRTEGSYYGYTF	TGTGCCAGTAGCCTTGGGAGGACCGAAGGTAGTTACTATGGCTACACCTTC
TRBD1	TRBV12-5	TRBJ1-1	.	CASGFTQGAYTEAFF	TGTGCTAGTGGTTTTACCCAGGGGGCTTACACTGAAGCTTTCTTT
.	TRBV19	TRBJ1-2	.	CASSTRWTRLNYGYTF	TGTGCCAGTAGTACGAGATGGACCCGGCTAAACTATGGCTACACCTTC